One and the same sample provided the 26 T cell receptor beta chains below, sequenced in a study of shared T cell receptors in the human thymus. The table came from immunoSEQ multiplex PCR; TCRdb's copy has only in-frame clones and leaves some out. The table has hundreds of thousands of clones, over 75% seen once. The same specimen was also included in a second study, on human thymus T cells.

Sequencing was done on a sample of thymocytes. The receptors come from a boy under two years old with a congenital heart defect.

This clone showed up just once. Other DNA variants within this sample encode the same CDR3. The CDR3 nucleotides are TGCGCCAGCAGCTTAGGGACAGGGGATTCCTACGAGCAGTACTTC. Residues: CASSLGTGDSYEQYF. The chain links TRBV5-1 to TRBJ2-7; 10 bases align to TRBD1. The CDR3 length is 15 residues. CDR1 SGHRS and CDR2 YFSETQ come from the germline V gene. The V and J ends lost 2 bases and 1 base, in that order; junction bases with no gene match: 3.

This clone has only one observation. The gene calls are TRBV5-6 and TRBJ2-4; 7 bases are a match to TRBD2. In germline, CDR1 is SGHDT, CDR2 YYEEEE. With V trimmed by 1 base and J by 8 bases, 6 bases remained unmatched. This CDR3 is built from 14 residues. The chain's CDR3 is CASSLWEGMDIQYF. The CDR3 region has the DNA TGTGCCAGCAGCTTGTGGGAGGGGATGGACATTCAGTACTTC.

This chain joins TRBV5-4 and TRBJ1-6; 11 bases are a match to TRBD1. With 2 bases clipped from V and 7 bases from J, the junction kept 2 bases outside the gene matches. Per the germline V gene, CDR1 is SGHNT and CDR2 is YYREEE (reference sequence). The CDR3 is 15 amino acids. The CDR3 DNA is TGTGCCAGCAGCTTCCGGGACAGGGGGAATTCACCCCTCCACTTT. Translated, it gives CASSFRDRGNSPLHF.

The rearrangement uses TRBV28 and TRBJ1-2, with 10 nucleotides matching TRBD1. Trimming cost V 8 bases and J 4 bases; bases outside gene matches: 7. The CDR3 has 14 amino acids. Germline CDR1 MDHEN, CDR2 SYDVKM. The CDR3 protein is CASLDRGRPYGYTF. The CDR3 DNA sequence: TGTGCCAGCCTAGACAGGGGGCGCCCCTATGGCTACACCTTC.

The V call is TRBV5-6, the J call TRBJ2-2, with 9 bases identical to TRBD2. The V gene end was trimmed by 0 bases and the J gene end by 0 bases; junction bases not matched to a gene: 6. CDR1 and CDR2 (germline): SGHDT, YYEEEE. The CDR3 is made up of 18 amino acids. CDR3 sequence reads: CASSLGLAEHANTGELFF. The CDR3 bases are TGTGCCAGCAGCTTGGGACTAGCGGAGCACGCGAACACCGGGGAGCTGTTTTTT.

The CDR3 reads CASSGSTDGGPSYEQYF. DNA of the CDR3: TGTGCCAGCAGCGGTTCAACAGACGGAGGGCCCTCCTACGAGCAGTACTTC. This chain joins TRBV9 and TRBJ2-7, with D perhaps TRBD2 (6 bases). This CDR3 has 17 amino acids. Germline V lookup: CDR1 SGDLS, CDR2 YYNGEE. V lost 3 bases, J lost 0 bases, and 19 bases lay in between.

The CDR3 DNA is TGCAGCGTGGCCCTAACTAGAAGGATACAAAATGAGCAGTTCTTC. Amino acid sequence: CSVALTRRIQNEQFF. This chain joins TRBV29-1 and TRBJ2-1, with D maybe TRBD2 (5 bases). The CDR3 is 15 amino acids. V gave up 6 bases and J gave up 7 bases, with 22 bases separating them. Germline V lookup: CDR1 SQVTM, CDR2 ANQGSEA.

V usage is TRBV9 and J usage is TRBJ1-6; tentative D call: TRBD1 (5 bases). The CDR3 spans 16 residues. Looked up from germline, CDR1 is SGDLS and CDR2 is YYNGEE. V was clipped by 0 bases and J by 5 bases, with 12 bases between them. The CDR3 spells CASSVGLQENNSPLHF. The CDR3 DNA follows: TGTGCCAGCAGCGTAGGTTTACAGGAGAATAATTCACCCCTCCACTTT.

This rearrangement joins TRBV4-3 to TRBJ2-1; TRBD2 matches 11 bases. In germline, CDR1 is LGHNA, CDR2 YSLEER. The V segment lost 4 bases and the J segment 0 bases; nucleotides outside the gene matches: 2. The CDR3 covers 16 residues. The DNA of the CDR3 is TGCGCCAGCAGCCCTGGACTAGCGGGCTCCTACAATGAGCAGTTCTTC. It encodes CASSPGLAGSYNEQFF.

The CDR3 sequence is CASSPGTSGANEQFF. CDR3 DNA: TGTGCCAGCAGCCCCGGGACTAGCGGAGCTAATGAGCAGTTCTTC. The rearrangement joins TRBV13 to TRBJ2-1; the match to TRBD2 covers 11 bases. CDR3 length equals 15 residues. V trimming: 5 bases; J trimming: 7 bases; junction bases outside the gene matches: 7. Per germline, CDR1 PRHDT and CDR2 FYEKMQ (reference sequence).

Only one count was recorded for this clone. CDR3 DNA sequence: TGTGCCAGCAGCTTTCTTCAAGAGACCCAGTACTTC. Translated: CASSFLQETQYF. The chain carries TRBV7-6 and TRBJ2-5; no definite D call. Trimming cost V 3 bases and J 2 bases, with 4 bases left between them. The CDR3 runs 12 residues. CDR1 is SGHVS, CDR2 FNYEAQ, per germline.

This clone was detected only once. The chain uses TRBV7-6 and TRBJ1-2; D gene ambiguous. V gave up 1 base and J gave up 4 bases, with 7 bases separating them. Germline CDR1 reads SGHVS; CDR2 reads FNYEAQ. The CDR3 runs to 13 residues. The DNA for the CDR3 is TGTGCCAGCAGCTTAGTTGGCCCCTATGGCTACACCTTC. It codes for CASSLVGPYGYTF.

The rearrangement uses TRBV11-2 and TRBJ2-4, with 8 bases matching TRBD2. V dropped 3 bases and J dropped 7; count of bases not matched to a gene: 17. This CDR3 has 18 residues. Germline V gene data show CDR1 as SGHAT and CDR2 as FQNNGV. The CDR3 spells CASSFGLAQTVGRNIQYF. The CDR3 coding sequence is TGTGCCAGCAGCTTCGGACTAGCCCAAACGGTGGGTAGGAACATTCAGTACTTC.

The chain recombines TRBV28 with TRBJ2-3, with 8 bases matching TRBD1. Germline V gene lookup returns CDR1 MDHEN and CDR2 SYDVKM. The CDR3 loop spans 18 amino acids. With V trimmed by 6 bases and J by 0 bases, 14 bases remained unmatched. Here the CDR3 reads CASSPSSGGTGSTDTQYF. The CDR3 DNA reads as TGTGCCAGCAGCCCCTCTTCGGGCGGGACAGGTAGCACAGATACGCAGTATTTT.

The gene calls are TRBV7-2 and TRBJ1-2, with a tentative D call TRBD1 (6 bases). CDR3 size: 13 residues. Germline V lookup: CDR1 SGHTA, CDR2 FQGNSA. V lost 4 bases and J 6 bases, leaving 12 bases between the germline ends. The CDR3 here is CASSSGDPHGYTF. CDR3 DNA sequence: TGTGCCAGCAGCTCAGGGGATCCACATGGCTACACCTTC.

The gene calls are TRBV7-2 and TRBJ2-5, with TRBD2 identical over 11 bases. The J segment lost 3 bases and the V segment lost 2 bases, leaving 2 bases of the junction unmatched. In germline, CDR1 is SGHTA, CDR2 FQGNSA. CDR3 length: 15 residues. CDR3 in amino acids: CASSLTTSGEETQYF. The CDR3, as DNA: TGTGCCAGCAGCTTAACGACTAGCGGGGAAGAGACCCAGTACTTC. Variable domain in full (rest from reference TRBV7-2 and TRBJ2-5): GAGVSQSPSNKVTEKGKDVELRCDPISGHTALYWYRQSLGQGLEFLIYFQGNSAPDKSGLPSDRFSAERTGGSVSTLTIQRTQQEDSAVYLCASSLTTSGEETQYFGPGTRLLVL.

The chain links TRBV5-8 to TRBJ1-1; D ambiguous. V was shortened by 2 bases and J by 1 base, with 12 bases between the two germline ends. The CDR3 has 15 residues. Germline-derived CDR1 and CDR2 are SGHTS and YDEGEE. The CDR3 loop is CASSFSREGNTEAFF. CDR3 coding DNA: TGTGCCAGCAGCTTTTCCCGGGAAGGGAACACTGAAGCTTTCTTT.

The gene calls are TRBV27 and TRBJ2-1; D is unclear. The CDR3 covers 15 residues. V shed 4 bases and J shed 0 bases, with 10 bases lying between them. Germline loops: CDR1 MNHEY, CDR2 SMNVEV (reference sequence). The CDR3 DNA reads as TGTGCCAGCAGTTCCCGACTCAGCTCCTACAATGAGCAGTTCTTC. Translation gives CASSSRLSSYNEQFF.

This rearrangement joins TRBV14 to TRBJ2-6; TRBD1 is a possible D gene (6 bases). Trimming shortened V by 2 bases and J by 2 bases, and 13 bases separated the two germline ends. The germline CDR1 and CDR2 sequences are SGHDN and FVKESK. The CDR3 contains 17 residues. CDR3 sequence: CASSQLQGMAGANVLTF. Written as DNA, the CDR3 is TGTGCCAGCAGCCAACTACAGGGAATGGCTGGGGCCAACGTCCTGACTTTC. Full variable domain (missing parts from reference TRBV14 and TRBJ2-6): EAGVTQFPSHSVIEKGQTVTLRCDPISGHDNLYWYRRVMGKEIKFLLHFVKESKQDESGMPNNRFLAERTGGTYSTLKVQPAELEDSGVYFCASSQLQGMAGANVLTFGAGSRLTVL.

The CDR3 sequence: CAWSGSRAGHSPLHF. The CDR3 DNA follows: TGTGCCTGGAGTGGATCGAGGGCAGGTCATTCACCCCTCCACTTT. This sequence joins TRBV30 and TRBJ1-6; D unresolved. Trimming shortened V by 1 base and J by 8 bases, and 15 bases separated the two germline ends. The germline CDR1 and CDR2 sequences are GTSNPN and SVGIG (reference sequence). CDR3 length: 15 residues.

A word on this clone: Its ends do not fully match the called genes, so a read error is possible. Other DNA sequences from this sample encode an identical CDR3 as well. The V call is TRBV5-6, the J call TRBJ2-7; D is undetermined. The CDR3 covers 12 residues. From germline, CDR1 is SGHDT and CDR2 YYEEEE. In DNA form, the CDR3 reads TGTGCCAGTAGCTTGTCCGGGTTAGAGCAGTACTTC. It translates to CASSLSGLEQYF.

This chain connects TRBV4-1 to TRBJ1-2; perhaps TRBD1 as D (5 bases). The V and J ends lost 3 bases and 1 base respectively, with 18 bases between them. This CDR3 region has 17 residues. Germline V CDR1 and CDR2: MGHRA, YSYEKL. CDR3 loop: CASSHKVTGAFNYGYTF. CDR3 DNA: TGCGCCAGCAGCCATAAAGTAACAGGAGCTTTTAACTATGGCTACACCTTC.

This chain connects TRBV7-6 to TRBJ1-5, with 11 positions matching TRBD1. The length of the CDR3 is 15 residues. J lost 6 bases, V lost 5 bases, and 6 bases had no gene match. The germline gives CDR1 SGHVS, CDR2 FNYEAQ. CDR3 in amino acids: CASSETDRGLQPQHF. The CDR3 DNA is TGTGCCAGCAGCGAAACGGACAGGGGGCTTCAGCCCCAGCATTTT.

The chain carries TRBV28 and TRBJ1-1; no clear D gene. The CDR3 contains 12 residues. Trimming took off 6 bases at V and 11 bases at J, with 16 bases between the two ends. Germline V gene sequence: CDR1 MDHEN, CDR2 SYDVKM. CDR3 coding DNA: TGTGCCAGCAGCCTTCCGAGGGTCGGGGCTTTCTTT. Protein sequence: CASSLPRVGAFF.

The chain links TRBV6-1 to TRBJ1-2, with 7 bases fitting TRBD1. Per germline, CDR1 MNHNS and CDR2 SASEGT. After removal of 2 bases from V and 6 bases from J, the junction contained 15 bases not matched to a gene. The CDR3 has 17 amino acids. Here the CDR3 reads CASSEPRGWRGLDGYTF. The CDR3 nucleotides are TGTGCCAGCAGTGAACCACGAGGGTGGAGGGGGCTTGATGGCTACACCTTC.

The chain combines TRBV6-5 with TRBJ2-1, with TRBD2 matching over 8 bases. The CDR3 is made up of 15 amino acids. CDR1 is MNHEY, CDR2 SVGAGI, per germline. The ends lost 7 bases at V and 2 bases at J; junction bases unmatched: 7. The CDR3 region has the DNA TGTGCCAGCAAGTTAGCGGGAAGGACCTACAATGAGCAGTTCTTC. It is translated as CASKLAGRTYNEQFF.